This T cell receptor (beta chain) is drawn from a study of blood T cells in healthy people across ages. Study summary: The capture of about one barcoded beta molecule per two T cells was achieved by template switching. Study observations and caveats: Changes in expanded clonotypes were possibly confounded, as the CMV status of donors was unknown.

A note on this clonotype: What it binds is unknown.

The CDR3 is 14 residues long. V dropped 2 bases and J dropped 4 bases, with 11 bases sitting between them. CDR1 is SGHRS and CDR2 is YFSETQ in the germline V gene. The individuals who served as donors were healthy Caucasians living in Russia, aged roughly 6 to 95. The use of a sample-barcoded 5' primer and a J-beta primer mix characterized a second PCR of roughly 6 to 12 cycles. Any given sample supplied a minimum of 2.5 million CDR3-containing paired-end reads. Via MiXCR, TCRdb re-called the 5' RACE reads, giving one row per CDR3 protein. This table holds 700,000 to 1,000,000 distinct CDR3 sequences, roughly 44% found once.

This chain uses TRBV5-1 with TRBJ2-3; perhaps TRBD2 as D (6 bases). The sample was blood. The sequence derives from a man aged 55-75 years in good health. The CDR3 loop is CASSLQTSPDTQYF. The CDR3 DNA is TGCGCCAGCAGCTTACAGACTAGTCCAGATACGCAGTATTTT.